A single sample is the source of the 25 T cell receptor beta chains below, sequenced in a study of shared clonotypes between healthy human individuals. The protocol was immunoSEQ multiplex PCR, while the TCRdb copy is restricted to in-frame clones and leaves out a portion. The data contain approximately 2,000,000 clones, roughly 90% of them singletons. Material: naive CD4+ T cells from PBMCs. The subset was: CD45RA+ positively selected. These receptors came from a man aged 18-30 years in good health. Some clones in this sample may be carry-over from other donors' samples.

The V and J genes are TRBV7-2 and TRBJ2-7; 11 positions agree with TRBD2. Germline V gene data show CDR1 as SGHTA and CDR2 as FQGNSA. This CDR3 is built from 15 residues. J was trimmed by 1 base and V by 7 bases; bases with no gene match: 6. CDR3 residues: CASIDGTSGSYEQYF. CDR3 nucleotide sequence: TGTGCCAGCATCGACGGGACTAGCGGATCCTACGAGCAGTACTTC. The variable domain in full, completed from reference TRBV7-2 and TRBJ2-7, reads GAGVSQSPSNKVTEKGKDVELRCDPISGHTALYWYRQSLGQGLEFLIYFQGNSAPDKSGLPSDRFSAERTGGSVSTLTIQRTQQEDSAVYLCASIDGTSGSYEQYFGPGTRLTVT.

Here the CDR3 reads CASSSYSGRETGELFF. The CDR3 DNA reads TGTGCCAGCAGCTCCTATAGCGGGAGGGAAACCGGGGAGCTGTTTTTT. J is TRBJ2-2 and V is TRBV7-3; 11 bases align to TRBD2. Trimming at V came to 4 bases and at J to 5 bases, leaving 6 bases not matched to a gene. CDR1 is SGHTA, CDR2 FQGTGA, per germline. This CDR3 has 16 amino acids.

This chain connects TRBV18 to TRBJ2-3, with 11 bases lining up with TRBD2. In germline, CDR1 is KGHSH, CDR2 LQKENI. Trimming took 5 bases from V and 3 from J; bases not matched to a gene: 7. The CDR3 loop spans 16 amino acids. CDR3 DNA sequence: TGTGCCAGCTCAGGGGCACTAGCGGGAGTGACAGATACGCAGTATTTT. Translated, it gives CASSGALAGVTDTQYF. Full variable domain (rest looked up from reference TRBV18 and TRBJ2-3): NAGVMQNPRHLVRRRGQEARLRCSPMKGHSHVYWYRQLPEEGLKFMVYLQKENIIDESGMPKERFSAEFPKEGPSILRIQQVVRGDSAAYFCASSGALAGVTDTQYFGPGTRLTVL.

Here the CDR3 DNA reads TGTGCCAGCAGTGAATTAGCGGGAGGGTACGACGAGCAGTACTTC. Translation: CASSELAGGYDEQYF. The chain recombines TRBV2 with TRBJ2-7, with TRBD2 matching 11 bases. This CDR3 has 15 residues. The V gene's germline CDR1 is SNHLY and CDR2 FYNNEI. J lost 5 bases, V lost 2 bases, and 5 bases had no gene match.

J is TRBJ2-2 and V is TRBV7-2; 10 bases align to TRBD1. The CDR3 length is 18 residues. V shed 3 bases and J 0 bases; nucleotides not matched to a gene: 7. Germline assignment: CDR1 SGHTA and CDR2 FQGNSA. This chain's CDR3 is CASSLTGQGFANTGELFF. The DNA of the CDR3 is TGTGCCAGCAGCTTGACGGGACAGGGGTTCGCGAACACCGGGGAGCTGTTTTTT. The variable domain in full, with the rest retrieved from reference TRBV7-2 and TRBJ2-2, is GAGVSQSPSNKVTEKGKDVELRCDPISGHTALYWYRQSLGQGLEFLIYFQGNSAPDKSGLPSDRFSAERTGGSVSTLTIQRTQQEDSAVYLCASSLTGQGFANTGELFFGEGSRLTVL.

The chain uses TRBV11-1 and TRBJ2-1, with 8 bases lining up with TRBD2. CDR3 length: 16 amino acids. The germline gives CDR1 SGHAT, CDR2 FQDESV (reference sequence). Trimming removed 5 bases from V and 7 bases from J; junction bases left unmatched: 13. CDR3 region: CASSEPRASGSNEQFF. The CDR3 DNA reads TGTGCCAGCAGCGAGCCCCGGGCTAGCGGGTCTAATGAGCAGTTCTTC.

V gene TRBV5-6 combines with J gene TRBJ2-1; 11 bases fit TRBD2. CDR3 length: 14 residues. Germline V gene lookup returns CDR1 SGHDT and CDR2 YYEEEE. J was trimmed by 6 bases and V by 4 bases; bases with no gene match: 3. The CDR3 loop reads CASSRGTSGNEQFF. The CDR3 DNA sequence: TGTGCCAGCAGCCGAGGGACTAGCGGCAATGAGCAGTTCTTC. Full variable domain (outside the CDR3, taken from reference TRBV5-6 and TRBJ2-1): DAGVTQSPTHLIKTRGQQVTLRCSPKSGHDTVSWYQQALGQGPQFIFQYYEEEERQRGNFPDRFSGHQFPNYSSELNVNALLLGDSALYLCASSRGTSGNEQFFGPGTRLTVL.

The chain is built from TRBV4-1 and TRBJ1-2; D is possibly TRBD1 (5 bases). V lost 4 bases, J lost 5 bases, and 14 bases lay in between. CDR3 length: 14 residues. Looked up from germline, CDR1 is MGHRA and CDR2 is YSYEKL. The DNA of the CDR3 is TGCGCCAGCAGCCTGCTAGGGACTTGGTATGGCTACACCTTC. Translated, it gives CASSLLGTWYGYTF.

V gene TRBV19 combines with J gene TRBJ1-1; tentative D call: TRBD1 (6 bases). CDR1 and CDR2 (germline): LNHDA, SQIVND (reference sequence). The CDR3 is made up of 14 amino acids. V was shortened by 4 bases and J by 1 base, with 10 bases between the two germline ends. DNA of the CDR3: TGTGCCAGTAGTACACAGGGCCCGAACACTGAAGCTTTCTTT. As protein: CASSTQGPNTEAFF.

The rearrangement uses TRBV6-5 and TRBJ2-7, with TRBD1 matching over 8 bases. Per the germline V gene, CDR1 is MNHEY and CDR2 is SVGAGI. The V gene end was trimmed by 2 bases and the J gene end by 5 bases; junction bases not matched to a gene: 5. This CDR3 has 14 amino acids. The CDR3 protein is CASSYDRGSNEQYF. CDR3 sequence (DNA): TGTGCCAGCAGTTACGACAGGGGTTCCAACGAGCAGTACTTC.

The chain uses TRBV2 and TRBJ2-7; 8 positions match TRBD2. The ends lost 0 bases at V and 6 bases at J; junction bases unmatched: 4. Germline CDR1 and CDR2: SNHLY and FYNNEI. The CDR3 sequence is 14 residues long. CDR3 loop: CASSEALRGGEQYF. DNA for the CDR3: TGTGCCAGCAGTGAAGCGCTTCGGGGGGGCGAGCAGTACTTC.

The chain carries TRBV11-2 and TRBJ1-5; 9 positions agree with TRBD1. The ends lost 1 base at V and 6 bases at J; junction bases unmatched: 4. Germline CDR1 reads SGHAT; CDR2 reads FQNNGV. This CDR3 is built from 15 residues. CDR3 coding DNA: TGTGCCAGCAGCTTAGTTGGACAGGGGTCTCAGCCCCAGCATTTT. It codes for CASSLVGQGSQPQHF.

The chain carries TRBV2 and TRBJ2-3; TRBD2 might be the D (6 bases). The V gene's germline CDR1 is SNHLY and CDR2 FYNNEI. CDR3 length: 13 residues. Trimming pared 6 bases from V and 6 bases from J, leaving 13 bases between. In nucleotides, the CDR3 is TGTGCCAGCAGGGGGGGTCGGGTCGATACGCAGTATTTT. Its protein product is CASRGGRVDTQYF.

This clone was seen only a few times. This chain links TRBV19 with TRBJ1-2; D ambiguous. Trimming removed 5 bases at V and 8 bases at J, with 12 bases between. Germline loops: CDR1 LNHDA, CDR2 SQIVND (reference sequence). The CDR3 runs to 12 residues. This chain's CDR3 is CASSRETRGYTF. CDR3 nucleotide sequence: TGTGCCAGTAGTCGGGAGACAAGGGGCTACACCTTC.

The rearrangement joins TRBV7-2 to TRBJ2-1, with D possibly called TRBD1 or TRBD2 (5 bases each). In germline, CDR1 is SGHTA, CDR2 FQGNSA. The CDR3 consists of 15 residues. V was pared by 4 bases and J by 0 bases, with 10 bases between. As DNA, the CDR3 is TGTGCCAGCAGCTCCCTCGGGACCTCCTACAATGAGCAGTTCTTC. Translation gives CASSSLGTSYNEQFF.

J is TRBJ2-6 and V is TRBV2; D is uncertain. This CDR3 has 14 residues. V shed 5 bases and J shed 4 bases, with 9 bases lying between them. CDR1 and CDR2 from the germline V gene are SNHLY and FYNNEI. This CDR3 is CASSMVKGANVLTF. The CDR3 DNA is TGTGCCAGCAGTATGGTTAAAGGGGCCAACGTCCTGACTTTC.

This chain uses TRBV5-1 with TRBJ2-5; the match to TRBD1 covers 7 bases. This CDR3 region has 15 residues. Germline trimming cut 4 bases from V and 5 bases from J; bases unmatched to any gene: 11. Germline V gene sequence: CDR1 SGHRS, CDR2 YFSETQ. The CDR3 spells CASSPEGGPWETQYF. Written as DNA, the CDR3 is TGCGCCAGCAGCCCGGAAGGGGGCCCTTGGGAGACCCAGTACTTC. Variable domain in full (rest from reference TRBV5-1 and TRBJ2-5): KAGVTQTPRYLIKTRGQQVTLSCSPISGHRSVSWYQQTPGQGLQFLFEYFSETQRNKGNFPGRFSGRQFSNSRSEMNVSTLELGDSALYLCASSPEGGPWETQYFGPGTRLLVL.

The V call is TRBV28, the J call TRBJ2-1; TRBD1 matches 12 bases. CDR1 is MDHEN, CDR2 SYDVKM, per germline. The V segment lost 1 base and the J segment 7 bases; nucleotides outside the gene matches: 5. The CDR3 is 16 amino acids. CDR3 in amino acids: CASSLYGTGGRNEQFF. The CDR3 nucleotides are TGTGCCAGCAGTTTATATGGGACAGGGGGCCGTAATGAGCAGTTCTTC.

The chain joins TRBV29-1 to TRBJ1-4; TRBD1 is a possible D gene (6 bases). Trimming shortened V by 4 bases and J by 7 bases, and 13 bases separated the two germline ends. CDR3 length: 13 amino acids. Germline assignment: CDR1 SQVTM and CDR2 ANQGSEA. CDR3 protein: CSVVQGGSEKLFF. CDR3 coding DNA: TGCAGCGTTGTACAGGGAGGGAGTGAAAAACTGTTTTTT.

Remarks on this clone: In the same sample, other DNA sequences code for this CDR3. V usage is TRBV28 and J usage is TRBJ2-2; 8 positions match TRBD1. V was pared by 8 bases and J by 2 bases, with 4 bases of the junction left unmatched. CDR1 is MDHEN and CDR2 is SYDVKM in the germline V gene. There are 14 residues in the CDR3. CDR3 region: CASRAGGNTGELFF. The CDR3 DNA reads TGTGCCAGCCGCGCAGGGGGCAACACCGGGGAGCTGTTTTTT.

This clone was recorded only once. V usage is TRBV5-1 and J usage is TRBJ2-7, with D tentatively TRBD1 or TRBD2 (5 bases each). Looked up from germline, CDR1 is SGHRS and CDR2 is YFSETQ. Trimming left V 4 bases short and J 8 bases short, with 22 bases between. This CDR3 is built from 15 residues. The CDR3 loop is CASSPAGTEFTKQYF. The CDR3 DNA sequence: TGCGCCAGCAGCCCCGCCGGGACGGAGTTTACCAAGCAGTACTTC.

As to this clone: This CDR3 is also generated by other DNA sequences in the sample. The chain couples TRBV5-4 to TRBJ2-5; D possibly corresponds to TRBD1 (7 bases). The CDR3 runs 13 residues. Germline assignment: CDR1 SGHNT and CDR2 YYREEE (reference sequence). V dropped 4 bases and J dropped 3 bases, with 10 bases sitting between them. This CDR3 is CASSLRGEETQYF. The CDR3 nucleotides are TGTGCCAGCAGCCTCAGGGGGGAAGAGACCCAGTACTTC.

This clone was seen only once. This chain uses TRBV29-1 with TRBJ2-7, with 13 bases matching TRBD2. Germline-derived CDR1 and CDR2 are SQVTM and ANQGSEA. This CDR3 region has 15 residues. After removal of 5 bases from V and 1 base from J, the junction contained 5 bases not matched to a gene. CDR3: CSVSPGLAGSYEQYF. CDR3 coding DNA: TGCAGCGTTTCACCGGGACTAGCGGGGTCCTACGAGCAGTACTTC.

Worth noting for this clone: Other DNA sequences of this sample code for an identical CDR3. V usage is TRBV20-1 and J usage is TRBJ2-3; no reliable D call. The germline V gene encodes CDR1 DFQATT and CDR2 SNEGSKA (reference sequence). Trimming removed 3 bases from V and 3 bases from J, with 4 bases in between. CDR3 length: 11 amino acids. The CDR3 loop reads CSARQTDTQYF. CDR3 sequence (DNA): TGCAGTGCTAGGCAGACAGATACGCAGTATTTT.

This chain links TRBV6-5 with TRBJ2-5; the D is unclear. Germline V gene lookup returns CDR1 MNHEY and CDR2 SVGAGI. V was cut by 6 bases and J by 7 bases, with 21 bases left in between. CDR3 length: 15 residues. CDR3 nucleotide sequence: TGTGCCAGCAGGCCGGTAGGAGTGGGCCCCGCGACCCAGTACTTC. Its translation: CASRPVGVGPATQYF.